The sequence of this T cell receptor (beta chain) was determined in a study of technical replicates of blood from several donors. The CDR3 is 15 residues long. Trimming cost V 0 bases and J 5 bases, with 12 bases left between them. Germline assignment: CDR1 SGHRS and CDR2 YFSETQ. Measured with immunoSEQ multiplex PCR; TCRdb has only the in-frame clones, and not every one. The sample carries around 84,000 clones, 97% recorded once. The clonotype was recovered from a human donor in good health. The chain is built from TRBV5-1 and TRBJ2-1, with D unresolved. The material sequenced was T cells isolated from PBMCs. The CDR3 region is CASSLESIIHNEQFF. Written as DNA, the CDR3 is TGCGCCAGCAGCTTGGAGTCTATAATACACAATGAGCAGTTCTTC.